This T cell receptor beta chain was captured in a study of blood T cell repertoires in COVID-19. Clones were read by immunoSEQ multiplex PCR, and TCRdb kept only the in-frame ones, dropping some. This sample carries 150,000 to 200,000 clones, over 75% of them seen once, and the ten largest clones take 11%. Only one count was recorded for this clone. Looked up from germline, CDR1 is SGHTA and CDR2 is FQGTGA. V shed 3 bases and J 4 bases; nucleotides not matched to a gene: 3. The CDR3 extends over 14 amino acids. The chain uses TRBV7-3 and TRBJ1-1; the match to TRBD1 covers 9 bases. The sequenced sample consisted of PBMCs or T cells enriched from blood (not recorded which). The sequence derives from a man aged 50 to 59 who had recovered from COVID-19. Here the CDR3 reads CASSLGQGSTEAFF. Written as DNA, the CDR3 is TGTGCCAGCAGCTTGGGACAGGGAAGCACTGAAGCTTTCTTT. The entire variable domain, with the rest obtained from reference TRBV7-3 and TRBJ1-1, is as follows: GAGVSQTPSNKVTEKGKYVELRCDPISGHTALYWYRQSLGQGPEFLIYFQGTGAADDSGLPNDRFFAVRPEGSVSTLKIQRTERGDSAVYLCASSLGQGSTEAFFGQGTRLTVV.